Each of the 9 T cell receptor beta chains below was sequenced from the same sample in a study of siplizumab effects on memory and regulatory T cells (dated by TCRdb to the late 2010s). The receptor library was made with the immunoSEQ multiplex PCR assay. TCRdb provides this immuneACCESS table in a form limited to in-frame rearrangements. Some clones are lacking; in checked studies, under half of them reflect an unresolved V gene, and why the rest are absent is not known. The sample records nearly 85,000 clones, about nine tenths of which are singletons. Roughly 1.5% of the sample belongs to the ten largest clones. Sequenced material: Tregs sorted from blood. The source is a human donor in good health.

The rearrangement joins TRBV5-4 to TRBJ2-1; 7 bases match TRBD2. The ends lost 1 base at V and 3 bases at J; junction bases unmatched: 4. CDR1 and CDR2 (germline): SGHNT, YYREEE (reference sequence). CDR3 length: 15 amino acids. The DNA for the CDR3 is TGTGCCAGCAGCTTGATCGGGGGGTTCTACAATGAGCAGTTCTTC. It codes for CASSLIGGFYNEQFF.

The V gene is TRBV7-3, the J gene TRBJ2-3; 7 nucleotides align to TRBD2. The germline CDR1 and CDR2 sequences are SGHTA and FQGTGA. The CDR3 sequence is 14 residues long. The V and J ends lost 5 bases and 4 bases, in that order; junction bases with no gene match: 6. DNA of the CDR3: TGTGCCAGCAGCACCGGGACTACCGCAGATACGCAGTATTTT. Translation: CASSTGTTADTQYF.

The chain links TRBV2 to TRBJ1-1; TRBD1 is a possible D gene (6 bases). Germline V gives CDR1 SNHLY, CDR2 FYNNEI. The V and J ends lost 5 bases and 2 bases respectively, with 9 bases between them. This CDR3 region has 13 residues. The CDR3 protein is CASSNRDNTEAFF. The DNA for the CDR3 is TGTGCCAGCAGTAACAGGGACAACACTGAAGCTTTCTTT.

J is TRBJ2-3 and V is TRBV7-6; D may match TRBD1 or TRBD2 (7 bases each). The CDR3 runs 17 residues. The V gene's germline CDR1 is SGHVS and CDR2 FNYEAQ. V dropped 10 bases and J dropped 2 bases, with 25 bases sitting between them. CDR3 amino acids: CATRGTTMAGATDTQYF. CDR3 DNA sequence: TGTGCCACCAGGGGGACCACAATGGCGGGGGCCACAGATACGCAGTATTTT.

The V and J genes are TRBV5-1 and TRBJ2-1; no reliable D call. Deletions cut 4 bases from V and 14 bases from J, with 19 bases between. CDR1 and CDR2 from the germline V gene are SGHRS and YFSETQ. The CDR3 is 13 amino acids. Here the CDR3 DNA reads TGCGCCAGCAGCCCCCAGTTGTCCGATAATAAGTTCTTC. Translated: CASSPQLSDNKFF.

The J gene is TRBJ2-7, the V gene TRBV19; 9 bases align to TRBD1. V dropped 4 bases and J dropped 0; count of bases not matched to a gene: 1. Germline values: CDR1 LNHDA, CDR2 SQIVND (reference sequence). The CDR3 spans 14 residues. The CDR3 bases are TGTGCCAGTAGTAGGGACAGGGTCTCCTACGAGCAGTACTTC. It specifies CASSRDRVSYEQYF.

The chain couples TRBV5-1 to TRBJ2-5; TRBD1 or TRBD2 may be the D gene (7 bases each). Trimming stripped 4 bases from V and 5 bases from J, with 18 bases between. The CDR3 sequence is 15 residues long. Germline V lookup: CDR1 SGHRS, CDR2 YFSETQ. DNA for the CDR3: TGCGCCAGCAGCCGGAATAGACAGGGAGGGGAGACCCAGTACTTC. Its translation: CASSRNRQGGETQYF.

The chain recombines TRBV19 with TRBJ1-3; D gene ambiguous. Germline V gene lookup returns CDR1 LNHDA and CDR2 SQIVND (reference sequence). V lost 3 bases and J lost 2, with 2 bases in between. The CDR3 contains 12 residues. CDR3: CASSIPGNTIYF. CDR3 nucleotides: TGTGCCAGTAGTATCCCTGGAAACACCATATATTTT.

J is TRBJ1-2 and V is TRBV6-5; 8 nucleotides align to TRBD1. V shed 10 bases, J shed 3 bases, and the junction held 10 bases outside the gene matches. The CDR3 is made up of 14 amino acids. CDR1 and CDR2 from the germline V gene are MNHEY and SVGAGI. In DNA form, the CDR3 reads TGTGCCACGATGGACAGGGCAAACTACTATGGCTACACCTTC. Encoded protein: CATMDRANYYGYTF.